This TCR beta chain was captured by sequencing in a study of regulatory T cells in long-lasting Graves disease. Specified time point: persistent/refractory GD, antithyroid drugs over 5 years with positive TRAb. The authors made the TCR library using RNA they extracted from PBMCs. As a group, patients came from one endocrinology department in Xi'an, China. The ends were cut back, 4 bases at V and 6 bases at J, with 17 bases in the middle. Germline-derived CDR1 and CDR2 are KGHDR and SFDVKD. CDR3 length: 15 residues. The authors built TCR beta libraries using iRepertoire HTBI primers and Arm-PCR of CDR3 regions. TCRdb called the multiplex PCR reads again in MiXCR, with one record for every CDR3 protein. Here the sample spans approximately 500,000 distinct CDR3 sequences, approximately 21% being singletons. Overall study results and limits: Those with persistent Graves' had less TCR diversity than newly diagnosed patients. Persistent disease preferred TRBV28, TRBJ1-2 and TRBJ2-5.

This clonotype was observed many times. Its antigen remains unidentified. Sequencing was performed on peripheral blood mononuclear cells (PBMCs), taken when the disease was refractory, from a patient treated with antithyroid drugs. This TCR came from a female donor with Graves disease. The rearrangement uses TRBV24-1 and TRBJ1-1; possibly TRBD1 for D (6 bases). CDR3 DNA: TGTGCCACCAGTGAGGCGGCCAGGGGTTTGTCTGAAGCTTTCTTT. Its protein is CATSEAARGLSEAFF.